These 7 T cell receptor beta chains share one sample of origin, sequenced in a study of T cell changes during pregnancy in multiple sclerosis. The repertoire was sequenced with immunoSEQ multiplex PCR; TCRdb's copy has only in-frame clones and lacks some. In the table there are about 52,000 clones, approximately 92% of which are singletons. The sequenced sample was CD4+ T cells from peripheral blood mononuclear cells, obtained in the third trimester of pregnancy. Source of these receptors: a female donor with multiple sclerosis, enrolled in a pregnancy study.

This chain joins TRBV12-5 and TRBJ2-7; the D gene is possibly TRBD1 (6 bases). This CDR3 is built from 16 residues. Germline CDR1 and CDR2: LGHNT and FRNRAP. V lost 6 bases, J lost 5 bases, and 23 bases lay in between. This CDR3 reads CASGPKLLGGGDEQYF. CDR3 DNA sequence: TGTGCTAGTGGCCCAAAATTATTAGGGGGTGGCGACGAGCAGTACTTC.

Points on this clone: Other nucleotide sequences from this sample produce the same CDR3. The DNA for the CDR3 is TGTGCCAGCAGCGTAGGAGGGATATTGAACACTGAAGCTTTCTTT. Amino acid sequence: CASSVGGILNTEAFF. The rearrangement uses TRBV9 and TRBJ1-1; no firm D call. In germline, CDR1 is SGDLS, CDR2 YYNGEE. The CDR3 totals 15 residues. The germline V and J ends were trimmed by 0 bases and 0 bases, with 9 bases remaining between them.

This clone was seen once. The CDR3 loop is CASSLESYRGFIRAEAFF. Written as DNA, the CDR3 is TGTGCCAGCAGCTTGGAAAGTTACAGGGGATTTATAAGAGCTGAAGCTTTCTTT. The gene calls are TRBV5-5 and TRBJ1-1, with 7 nucleotides matching TRBD1. CDR3 length: 18 residues. In germline, CDR1 is SGHKS, CDR2 YYEKEE (reference sequence). V shed 0 bases, J shed 6 bases, and the junction held 17 bases outside the gene matches.

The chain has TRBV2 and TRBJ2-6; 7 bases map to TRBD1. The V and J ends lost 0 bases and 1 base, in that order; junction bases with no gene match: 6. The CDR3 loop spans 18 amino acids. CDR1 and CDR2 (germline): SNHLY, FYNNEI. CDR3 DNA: TGTGCCAGCAGTGAAGCGCTTGACAGGGTTTCTGGGGCCAACGTCCTGACTTTC. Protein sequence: CASSEALDRVSGANVLTF.

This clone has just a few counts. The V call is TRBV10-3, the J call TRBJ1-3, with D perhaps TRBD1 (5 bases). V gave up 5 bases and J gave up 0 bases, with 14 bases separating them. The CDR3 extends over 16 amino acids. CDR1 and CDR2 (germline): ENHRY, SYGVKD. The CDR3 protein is CAISSPGFSSGNTIYF. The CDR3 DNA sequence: TGTGCCATCAGTTCGCCAGGGTTTAGCTCTGGAAACACCATATATTTT.

The CDR3 loop is CASRTSGGAYEQYF. The DNA of the CDR3 is TGTGCCAGCAGAACTAGCGGGGGGGCCTACGAGCAGTACTTC. The V call is TRBV7-9, the J call TRBJ2-7, with 13 positions matching TRBD2. This CDR3 is built from 14 residues. Per the germline V gene, CDR1 is SEHNR and CDR2 is FQNEAQ (reference sequence). Trimming cost V 6 bases and J 2 bases; bases outside gene matches: 1.

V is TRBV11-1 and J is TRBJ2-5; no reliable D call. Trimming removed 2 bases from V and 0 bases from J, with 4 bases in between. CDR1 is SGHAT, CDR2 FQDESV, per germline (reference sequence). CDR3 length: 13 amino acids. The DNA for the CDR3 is TGTGCCAGCAGCTTACCTGACCAAGAGACCCAGTACTTC. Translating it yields CASSLPDQETQYF.